This T cell receptor beta chain was obtained from a study of cytomegalovirus exposure and HLA in healthy donors. Germline values: CDR1 SGHRS, CDR2 YFSETQ. Trimming cost V 0 bases and J 6 bases, with 4 bases left between them. CDR3 length: 11 residues. Study observations and caveats: Cytomegalovirus status was reportedly diagnosed by the classifier with high specificity and sensitivity. A missense variant in DCLRE1C was later tied to TCR beta V- and J-gene trimming. A later analysis found TCR association rates differed by HLA locus, highest for DRB1 and lowest for HLA-C. Among immune exposure information, only CMV serostatus was available.

With 60 Vbeta and 13 Jbeta primers, the PCR was carried out. Here immunoSEQ multiplex PCR was the method, and the copy in TCRdb shows in-frame clones only, minus some. The table lists 200,000 or so clones, more than 75% of them singletons. Turning to this clone: Its antigen remains unknown.

This clonotype originated in a woman in her fifties or sixties in good health and CMV-seropositive. V usage is TRBV5-1 and J usage is TRBJ2-7; unclear D gene. The source material was PBMCs. The CDR3 spells CASSLDGEQYF. CDR3 coding DNA: TGCGCCAGCAGCTTGGACGGCGAGCAGTACTTC.